This T cell receptor beta chain was identified during a study of OX40 agonist ivuxolimab in advanced cancers. The study, taken as a whole, reports: The average count of expanded clones was higher among CD8+ T cells than among CD4+.

Data came from immunoSEQ multiplex PCR; TCRdb stores just in-frame clones and leaves some out. The repertoire includes some 45,000 clones, about 80% of them detected once, and 6.5% to 9% sits in the top ten. V lost 7 bases and J 6 bases, leaving 18 bases between the germline ends. This CDR3 spans 14 amino acids. CDR1 is SNHLY and CDR2 is FYNNEI in the germline V gene. Note on this clone: Its matching antigen is unknown.

The sequences come from CD4+ or CD8+ T cells sorted from blood, collected in a trial of the OX40 agonist ivuxolimab. The rearrangement uses TRBV2 and TRBJ1-1, with TRBD1 as a possible D gene (6 bases). The sequence came from an adult with an advanced solid tumor such as melanoma, head and neck, liver or kidney cancer. CDR3 nucleotide sequence: TGTGCCAGCACTATGACAGAGGGGGTGCCTGAAGCTTTCTTT. This encodes CASTMTEGVPEAFF.